Below, 20 T cell receptor beta chains from the same sample are listed, as sequenced in a study of cytomegalovirus exposure and HLA in healthy donors. Primers included in the PCR were 60 Vbeta and 13 Jbeta primers. Some clones are missing from TCRdb's copy, which holds only in-frame ones; the method was immunoSEQ multiplex PCR. Among 200,000 to 250,000 clones listed, 80% to 90% were seen once. The sample comprised PBMCs. The receptors shown here come from a woman aged 18-35 years in good health and CMV-seronegative.

Remarks on this clone: The junction does not match germline at one end; this may be a read error. V usage is TRBV10-3 and J usage is TRBJ2-5; 10 bases fit TRBD2. CDR3 length: 17 residues. Looked up from germline, CDR1 is ENHRY and CDR2 is SYGVKD. The CDR3 bases are TGTGCCATCAGTGAACCACAGCGGGGGGGTAGGGTAGAGGCCCAGTACTTC. Amino acids: CAISEPQRGGRVEAQYF.

Regarding this clone: One end of the junction varies from germline; a read error may be responsible. This chain connects TRBV7-9 to TRBJ1-2; weak D call: TRBD1 (6 bases). In germline, CDR1 is SEHNR, CDR2 FQNEAQ (reference sequence). This CDR3 has 15 amino acids. The CDR3 DNA follows: TGTTCCAGCAGCTTCTACAGGGAGGGGATATCCGGCTACACCTTC. Translation gives CSSSFYREGISGYTF.

DNA for the CDR3: TGTGCCAGCAGCCAAAGGGCGGGAGGGATGCGCACAGATACGCAGTATTTT. The encoded protein is CASSQRAGGMRTDTQYF. This rearrangement joins TRBV7-2 to TRBJ2-3, with 9 nucleotides matching TRBD2. The CDR3 has 17 amino acids. V trimming: 5 bases; J trimming: 1 base; junction bases outside the gene matches: 10. Germline-derived CDR1 and CDR2 are SGHTA and FQGNSA.

The V call is TRBV5-1, the J call TRBJ2-1, with 11 bases that match TRBD2. This CDR3 has 15 amino acids. Unmatched junction bases numbered 10, after V lost 5 bases and J lost 9 bases. Per the germline V gene, CDR1 is SGHRS and CDR2 is YFSETQ. The CDR3 here is CASSLLAGAPGEQFF. CDR3 DNA: TGCGCCAGCAGTTTACTAGCGGGAGCGCCGGGTGAGCAGTTCTTC.

CDR3 sequence reads: CASSLVSYEQYF. The DNA for the CDR3 is TGCGCCAGCAGCCTTGTTAGCTACGAGCAGTACTTC. The chain combines TRBV5-1 with TRBJ2-7, with D uncertain. The CDR3 length is 12 residues. Deletions cut 4 bases from V and 3 bases from J, with 8 bases between. CDR1 is SGHRS, CDR2 YFSETQ, per germline.

The sample holds a few counts of this clone. The V call is TRBV11-2, the J call TRBJ2-5; possibly TRBD2 for D (5 bases). Looked up from germline, CDR1 is SGHAT and CDR2 is FQNNGV. V gave up 5 bases and J gave up 2 bases, with 18 bases separating them. The CDR3 totals 16 residues. The chain's CDR3 is CASSPFSSQRQETQYF. The DNA of the CDR3 is TGTGCCAGCAGCCCCTTTTCCAGCCAGCGGCAAGAGACCCAGTACTTC.

The chain couples TRBV7-6 to TRBJ2-1; 13 nucleotides match TRBD2. This CDR3 comprises 16 residues. Germline V gene data show CDR1 as SGHVS and CDR2 as FNYEAQ. Trimming removed 3 bases from V and 9 bases from J; junction bases left unmatched: 8. CDR3 DNA sequence: TGTGCCAGCAGCTTGGCCAGGACTAGCGGGGGCGGTGAGCAGTTCTTC. It translates to CASSLARTSGGGEQFF.

This chain links TRBV19 with TRBJ1-6; 7 bases match TRBD1. V lost 6 bases and J lost 7; bases outside the gene matches: 6. In germline, CDR1 is LNHDA, CDR2 SQIVND (reference sequence). The CDR3 has 14 amino acids. The CDR3 nucleotides read TGTGCCAGTAGGGAGGACAGGAACAATTCACCCCTCCACTTT. This codes for CASREDRNNSPLHF.

The CDR3 sequence is CASSIVLREEQYF. In nucleotides, the CDR3 is TGTGCCAGTAGTATAGTTTTGCGGGAAGAGCAGTACTTC. V and J are TRBV19 and TRBJ2-7; D possibly corresponds to TRBD2 (6 bases). Germline CDR1 and CDR2: LNHDA and SQIVND (reference sequence). Trimming left V 1 base short and J 7 bases short, with 11 bases between. The CDR3 runs 13 residues.

J is TRBJ2-3 and V is TRBV10-1; D is perhaps TRBD2 (5 bases). Germline assignment: CDR1 WNHNN and CDR2 SYGVQD (reference sequence). Trimming shortened V by 3 bases and J by 0 bases, and 7 bases separated the two germline ends. This CDR3 has 14 residues. CDR3 in amino acids: CASSDGGSTDTQYF. CDR3 bases: TGCGCCAGCAGTGATGGAGGTAGCACAGATACGCAGTATTTT.

This chain links TRBV5-6 with TRBJ2-3, with unresolved D. Trimming took 0 bases from V and 1 from J, leaving 12 bases between them. Germline loops: CDR1 SGHDT, CDR2 YYEEEE. The CDR3 is 16 amino acids. The CDR3 sequence is CASSLGPPVRTDTQYF. DNA of the CDR3: TGTGCCAGCAGCTTGGGGCCCCCCGTACGCACAGATACGCAGTATTTT.

This chain connects TRBV4-2 to TRBJ2-6, with D unresolved. The V and J ends lost 1 base and 1 base respectively, with 11 bases between them. CDR1 is LGHNA, CDR2 YNFKEQ, per germline. The CDR3 has 17 residues. The CDR3 coding sequence is TGTGCCAGCAGCCAAGTGAACACCCAGTCTGGGGCCAACGTCCTGACTTTC. It is translated as CASSQVNTQSGANVLTF.

The rearrangement uses TRBV5-1 and TRBJ2-5; 9 nucleotides align to TRBD1. CDR3 length: 15 residues. Germline V lookup: CDR1 SGHRS, CDR2 YFSETQ. V shed 2 bases and J 7 bases; nucleotides not matched to a gene: 9. The CDR3 DNA reads as TGCGCCAGCAGCTTAACAGGGGGCGCTGGGGGGACCCAGTACTTC. It encodes CASSLTGGAGGTQYF. Together with reference TRBV5-1 and TRBJ2-5, the CDR3 gives the full variable domain: KAGVTQTPRYLIKTRGQQVTLSCSPISGHRSVSWYQQTPGQGLQFLFEYFSETQRNKGNFPGRFSGRQFSNSRSEMNVSTLELGDSALYLCASSLTGGAGGTQYFGPGTRLLVL.

The V gene is TRBV4-1, the J gene TRBJ2-5; D possibly corresponds to TRBD1 (6 bases). Germline V gives CDR1 MGHRA, CDR2 YSYEKL. The CDR3 runs to 16 residues. Trimming took 0 bases from V and 2 from J, leaving 13 bases between them. The CDR3 region is CASSQEEQGWQETQYF. The CDR3 region has the DNA TGCGCCAGCAGCCAAGAGGAACAGGGATGGCAAGAGACCCAGTACTTC.

The rearrangement uses TRBV2 and TRBJ1-2; D not certain. V lost 1 base and J 4 bases, leaving 10 bases between the germline ends. Germline V gives CDR1 SNHLY, CDR2 FYNNEI. This CDR3 region has 14 residues. This chain's CDR3 is CASSEGQGVYGYTF. DNA of the CDR3: TGTGCCAGCAGTGAAGGGCAAGGAGTCTATGGCTACACCTTC.

The rearrangement uses TRBV18 and TRBJ1-2; D is perhaps TRBD1 (5 bases). Germline-derived CDR1 and CDR2 are KGHSH and LQKENI. V lost 4 bases, J lost 4 bases, and 16 bases lay in between. The CDR3 consists of 15 residues. CDR3 residues: CASSQRQFIGYGYTF. CDR3 nucleotides: TGTGCCAGCTCACAACGACAGTTTATAGGCTATGGCTACACCTTC.

This chain connects TRBV27 to TRBJ2-5, with D maybe TRBD1 (5 bases). The J call may be mistaken, given a closer DNA end match to TRBJ2-7. The CDR3 loop spans 12 amino acids. Germline V gene lookup returns CDR1 MNHEY and CDR2 SMNVEV (reference sequence). The CDR3 loop is CASSFTGYEQYF. CDR3 in DNA: TGTGCCAGCAGTTTTACAGGCTACGAGCAGTACTTC.

The V and J genes are TRBV5-6 and TRBJ1-1; D gene ambiguous. CDR1 is SGHDT, CDR2 YYEEEE, per germline. This CDR3 has 11 residues. V was clipped by 7 bases and J by 2 bases, with 6 bases between them. The CDR3 nucleotides read TGTGCCAGCCAACTTAACACTGAAGCTTTCTTT. This translates into CASQLNTEAFF.

This clone was seen only once. At one boundary the junction diverges from the germline segment, which might be a read error. This chain links TRBV2 with TRBJ2-3; D may be TRBD2 (5 bases). There are 17 residues in the CDR3. CDR1 is SNHLY and CDR2 is FYNNEI in the germline V gene. CDR3 sequence: CASSEEGDFHPTDTQYF. The DNA for the CDR3 is TGTGCCAGCAGCGAAGAGGGAGACTTTCACCCCACAGATACGCAGTATTTT.

This rearrangement joins TRBV5-8 to TRBJ1-6; TRBD1 might be the D (5 bases). The CDR3 has 16 amino acids. The V gene's germline CDR1 is SGHTS and CDR2 YDEGEE. Deletions cut 3 bases from V and 5 bases from J, with 15 bases between. This CDR3 is CASSSGSGTDNSPLHF. As DNA, the CDR3 is TGTGCCAGCAGCTCAGGGAGCGGGACCGATAATTCACCCCTCCACTTT.